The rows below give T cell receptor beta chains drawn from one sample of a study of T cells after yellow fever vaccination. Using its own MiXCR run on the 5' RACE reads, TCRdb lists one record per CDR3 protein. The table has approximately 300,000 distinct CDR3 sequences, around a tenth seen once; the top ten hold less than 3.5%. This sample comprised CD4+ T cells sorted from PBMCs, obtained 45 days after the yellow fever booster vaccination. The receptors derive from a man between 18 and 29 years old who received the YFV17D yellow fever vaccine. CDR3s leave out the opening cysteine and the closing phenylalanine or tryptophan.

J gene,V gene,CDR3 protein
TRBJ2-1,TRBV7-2,ASSTDRGSYNEQF
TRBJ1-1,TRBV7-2,ASGRDRKNTEAF
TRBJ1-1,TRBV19,ASGTGQTDTEAF
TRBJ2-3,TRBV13,ASSGTGGNWGTDTQY
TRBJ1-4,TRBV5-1,ASSFAQNEKLF
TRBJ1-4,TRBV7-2,ASSFTGPIPEKLF
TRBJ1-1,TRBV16,ASSLGTGGLAF
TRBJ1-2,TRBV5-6,ASSWGYSNYGYT
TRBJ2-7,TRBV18,ASSRTGQNEQY
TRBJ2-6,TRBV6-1,ASSASTSGANVLT
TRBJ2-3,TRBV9,ASSVVGQGLNTQY
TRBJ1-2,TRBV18,ASSTRESNYGYT
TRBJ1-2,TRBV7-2,ASSLDRGHDGYT
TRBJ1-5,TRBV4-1,ASSLHGTLGNQPKH
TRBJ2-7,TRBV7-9,ASSPQGFEQY
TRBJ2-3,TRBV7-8,ASSLVGRESTDTQY
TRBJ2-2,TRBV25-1,ASSEGLAGELF
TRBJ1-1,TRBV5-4,ASTQGNSNMNTEAF
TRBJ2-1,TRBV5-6,ASSPLGLAGGRNEQF
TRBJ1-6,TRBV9,ASSVMEANSPLH
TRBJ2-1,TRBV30,AWSFHHSGGAEF
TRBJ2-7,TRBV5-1,ASSSDRGRRYEQY
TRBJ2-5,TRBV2,ASRGITGGETQY
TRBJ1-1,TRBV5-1,ASRTTIGTEAF
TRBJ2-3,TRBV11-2,ASSSDRGGDTQY
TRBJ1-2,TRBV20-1,SVEPGGIYGYT
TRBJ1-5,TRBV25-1,ASWGGTGSNQPQH
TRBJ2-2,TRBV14,ASSQQYTGELF
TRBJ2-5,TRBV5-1,ASSLPEETQY
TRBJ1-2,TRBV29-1,SVSAADYGYT
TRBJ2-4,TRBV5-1,ASSSGPGGDIQY
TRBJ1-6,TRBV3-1,ASSQISGDSPLH
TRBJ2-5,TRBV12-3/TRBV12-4,ASRPGLLEKTQY
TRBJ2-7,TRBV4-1,ASSHQGEGRFSYEQY
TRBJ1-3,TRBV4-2,ASSQGRGSGNTIY
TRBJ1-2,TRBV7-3,ASSRDRSYGYT
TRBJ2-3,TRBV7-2,ASSRASGGGADTQY